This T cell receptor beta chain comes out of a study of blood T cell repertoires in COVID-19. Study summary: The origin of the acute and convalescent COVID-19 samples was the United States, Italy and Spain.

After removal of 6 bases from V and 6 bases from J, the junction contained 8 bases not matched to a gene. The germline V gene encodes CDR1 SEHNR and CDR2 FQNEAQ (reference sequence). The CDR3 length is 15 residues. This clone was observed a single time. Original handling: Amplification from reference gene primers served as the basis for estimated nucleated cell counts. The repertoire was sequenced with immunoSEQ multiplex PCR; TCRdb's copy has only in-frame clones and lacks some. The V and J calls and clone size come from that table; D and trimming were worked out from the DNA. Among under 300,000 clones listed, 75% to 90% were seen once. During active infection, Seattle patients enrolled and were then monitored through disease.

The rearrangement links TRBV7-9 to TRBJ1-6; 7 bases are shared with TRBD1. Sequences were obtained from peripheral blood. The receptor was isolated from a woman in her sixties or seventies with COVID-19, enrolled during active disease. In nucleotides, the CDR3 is TGTGCCAGCAGATTCGACAGGGCGGGTAATTCACCCCTCCACTTT. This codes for CASRFDRAGNSPLHF.